This T cell receptor beta chain was documented in a study of cytomegalovirus exposure and HLA in healthy donors. Data came from immunoSEQ multiplex PCR; TCRdb stores just in-frame clones and leaves some out. The sample includes about 160,000 clones, approximately 96% of them seen just once. Germline V lookup: CDR1 SGHDT, CDR2 YYEEEE. J lost 0 bases, V lost 6 bases, and 6 bases had no gene match. This CDR3 is 15 amino acids long. This chain joins TRBV5-6 and TRBJ1-3; 7 bases map to TRBD1. Specimen: PBMCs. This TCR was recovered from a woman aged 18-29 years in good health and CMV-seronegative. The CDR3 region is CASTLTGSSGNTIYF. CDR3 bases: TGTGCCAGCACCCTGACAGGGAGCTCTGGAAACACCATATATTTT.